Presented here are 6 T cell receptor beta chains from one specimen sequenced in a study of T cell changes during pregnancy in multiple sclerosis. Sequenced by immunoSEQ multiplex PCR; TCRdb stores in-frame clones only, minus some. Among tens of thousands of clones listed, 85% to 95% were seen once. The source was peripheral blood, collected after pregnancy. The receptors were gathered from a female donor with multiple sclerosis, enrolled in a pregnancy study.

The genes are TRBV5-1 and TRBJ1-4; D is ambiguous. Between the trimmed V and J ends, which lost 2 bases and 5 bases, there was a span of 10 bases. This CDR3 has 14 residues. Germline V gene data show CDR1 as SGHRS and CDR2 as YFSETQ. The CDR3 sequence is CASSLGRLNEKLFF. CDR3 bases: TGCGCCAGCAGCTTAGGCAGGCTAAATGAAAAACTGTTTTTT.

The rearrangement links TRBV4-2 to TRBJ2-4; the D is unclear. The CDR3 has 19 residues. CDR1 is LGHNA and CDR2 is YNFKEQ in the germline V gene. Trimming took off 2 bases at V and 1 base at J, with 21 bases between the two ends. CDR3: CASSQPQWRISAAKNIQYF. The CDR3 region has the DNA TGTGCCAGCAGCCAACCACAATGGCGGATCTCGGCCGCCAAAAACATTCAGTACTTC.

The J gene is TRBJ1-2, the V gene TRBV6-1, with D maybe TRBD1 (5 bases). CDR3 length: 14 residues. Germline CDR1 is MNHNS and CDR2 is SASEGT. Trimming left V 10 bases short and J 3 bases short, with 18 bases between. CDR3 in amino acids: CATLPGGGYYGYTF. As DNA, the CDR3 is TGTGCCACCCTTCCCGGGGGAGGCTACTATGGCTACACCTTC.

This clone appeared once. The chain links TRBV13 to TRBJ2-7, with D perhaps matching TRBD1 (6 bases). Germline CDR1 is PRHDT and CDR2 is FYEKMQ (reference sequence). Deletions cut 1 base from V and 4 bases from J, with 17 bases between. This CDR3 is 16 amino acids long. The CDR3 DNA follows: TGTGCCAGCAGCTTAGAGGGGGATCCGGCCGAATACGAGCAGTACTTC. Protein: CASSLEGDPAEYEQYF.

The rearrangement uses TRBV9 and TRBJ1-3, with 9 bases matching TRBD1. The CDR3 runs 16 residues. Trimming cost V 2 bases and J 0 bases; bases outside gene matches: 3. Germline CDR1 reads SGDLS; CDR2 reads YYNGEE. The CDR3 protein is CASSVHRGLSGNTIYF. CDR3 coding DNA: TGTGCCAGCAGCGTCCACAGGGGGCTCTCTGGAAACACCATATATTTT.

This clone occurred once. The chain employs TRBV6-5 and TRBJ2-5; possibly TRBD1 for D (5 bases). V was trimmed by 2 bases and J by 2 bases, leaving 6 bases between them. The germline V gene has CDR1 MNHEY and CDR2 SVGAGI. The CDR3 loop spans 13 amino acids. CDR3 region: CASSYQGQETQYF. The CDR3 DNA reads as TGTGCCAGCAGTTACCAGGGTCAAGAGACCCAGTACTTC.